This TCR beta chain was recovered during a study of shared clonotypes between healthy human individuals. The repertoire was sequenced with immunoSEQ multiplex PCR; TCRdb's copy has only in-frame clones and lacks some. In the table there are 2,500,000 or so clones, roughly 92% of which are singletons. Germline V gene data show CDR1 as MDHEN and CDR2 as SYDVKM. The CDR3 spans 13 residues. Trimming removed 10 bases from V and 5 bases from J; junction bases left unmatched: 6. This rearrangement joins TRBV28 to TRBJ2-2; 8 nucleotides agree with TRBD2. The sequence was obtained from a man aged 18 to 29 in good health. Some clones in this sample may be carry-over from other donors' samples. Sequences were obtained from naive CD4+ T cells from PBMCs. Specified subset: CD45RA+ positively selected. The CDR3 is CATDSGKTGELFF. CDR3 DNA sequence: TGTGCCACCGATAGCGGGAAGACCGGGGAGCTGTTTTTT.